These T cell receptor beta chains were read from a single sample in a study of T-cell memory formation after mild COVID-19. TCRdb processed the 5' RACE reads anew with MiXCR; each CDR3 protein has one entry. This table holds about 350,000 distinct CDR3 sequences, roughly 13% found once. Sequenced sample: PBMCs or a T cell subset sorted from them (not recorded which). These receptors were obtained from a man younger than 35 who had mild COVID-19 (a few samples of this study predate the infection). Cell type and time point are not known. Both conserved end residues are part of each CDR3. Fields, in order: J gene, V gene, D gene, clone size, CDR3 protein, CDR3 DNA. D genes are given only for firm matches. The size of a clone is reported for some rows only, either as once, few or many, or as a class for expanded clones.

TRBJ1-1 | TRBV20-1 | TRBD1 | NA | CSARDPGTGGTEAFF | TGCAGTGCTAGAGACCCCGGGACAGGGGGCACTGAAGCTTTCTTT
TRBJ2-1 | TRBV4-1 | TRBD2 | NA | CASSGVAGYSYNEQFF | TGCGCCAGCAGTGGGGTAGCGGGTTACTCCTACAATGAGCAGTTCTTC
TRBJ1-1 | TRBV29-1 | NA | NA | CSVEGSGVRAEAFF | TGCAGCGTTGAAGGCTCAGGGGTTCGGGCTGAAGCTTTCTTT
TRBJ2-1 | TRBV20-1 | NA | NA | CSARASANEQFF | TGCAGTGCTAGAGCCTCGGCCAATGAGCAGTTCTTC
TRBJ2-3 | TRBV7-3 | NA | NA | CASRRGGPGTDTQYF | TGTGCCAGCCGTCGGGGCGGACCTGGCACAGATACGCAGTATTTT
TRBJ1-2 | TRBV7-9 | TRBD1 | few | CASSAPGQGELDYGYTF | TGTGCCAGCAGCGCCCCGGGACAGGGGGAGCTAGACTATGGCTACACCTTC
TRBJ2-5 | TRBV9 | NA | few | CASSAGLRKEETQYF | TGTGCCAGCAGCGCGGGGCTAAGGAAGGAAGAGACCCAGTACTTC
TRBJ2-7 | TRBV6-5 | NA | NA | CASSYTRSVVSEQYF | TGTGCCAGCAGTTACACCCGGTCGGTTGTATCGGAGCAGTACTTC
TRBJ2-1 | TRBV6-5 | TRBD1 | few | CASSRDRDGNEQFF | TGTGCCAGCAGCAGGGACAGGGATGGCAATGAGCAGTTCTTC
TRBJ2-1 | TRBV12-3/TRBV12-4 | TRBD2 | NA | CASFGGGGPAGQGNEQFF | TGTGCCAGTTTCGGCGGGGGGGGCCCGGCGGGCCAGGGTAATGAGCAGTTCTTC
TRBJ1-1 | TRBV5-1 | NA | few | CASSAPGAAEAFF | TGCGCCAGCAGCGCCCCAGGGGCGGCTGAAGCTTTCTTT
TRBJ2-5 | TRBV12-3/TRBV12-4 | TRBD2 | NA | CASSLVAGPGETQYF | TGTGCCAGCAGTCTTGTAGCGGGGCCGGGGGAGACCCAGTACTTC
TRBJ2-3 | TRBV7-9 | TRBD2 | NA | CASSLLAGTADTQYF | TGTGCCAGCAGCTTATTAGCGGGGACCGCAGATACGCAGTATTTT